The 21 T cell receptor beta chains below were found in one sample sequenced in a study of cytomegalovirus exposure and HLA in healthy donors. PCR used 60 Vbeta primers and 13 Jbeta primers. Some clones are missing from TCRdb's copy, which holds only in-frame ones; the method was immunoSEQ multiplex PCR. In the table there are roughly 160,000 clones, approximately 71% of which are singletons. Sequences were obtained from PBMCs. The origin of the receptors is a woman younger than 35 in good health and CMV-seropositive.

The V and J genes are TRBV6-6 and TRBJ1-1; D possibly corresponds to TRBD1 (5 bases). V shed 2 bases and J shed 3 bases, with 16 bases lying between them. Germline V gene data show CDR1 as MNHNY and CDR2 as SVGAGI (reference sequence). This CDR3 comprises 16 residues. CDR3 sequence reads: CASSYGRIKGDTEAFF. CDR3 coding DNA: TGTGCCAGCAGTTACGGCCGGATTAAAGGGGACACTGAAGCTTTCTTT.

The V call is TRBV7-2, the J call TRBJ2-5; D might be TRBD1 (5 bases). V lost 2 bases to trimming and J lost 2 bases, with 18 bases between them. The germline V gene has CDR1 SGHTA and CDR2 FQGNSA. This CDR3 spans 17 amino acids. The CDR3 coding sequence is TGTGCCAGCAGCTTAACTCCTGCAGGGATGGGACAAGAGACCCAGTACTTC. Translated, it gives CASSLTPAGMGQETQYF.

This clone was picked up a small number of times. V is TRBV5-8 and J is TRBJ2-7; D is unresolved. CDR3 length: 15 residues. V gave up 2 bases and J gave up 2 bases, with 14 bases separating them. CDR1 and CDR2 (germline): SGHTS, YDEGEE. For the CDR3, the DNA is TGTGCCAGCAGCTTACGAACGACATCCACCTACGAGCAGTACTTC. Translation gives CASSLRTTSTYEQYF.

The J gene is TRBJ1-1, the V gene TRBV7-2; tentative D call: TRBD1 (5 bases). Trimming cost V 5 bases and J 4 bases, with 11 bases left between them. The CDR3 contains 13 residues. From germline, CDR1 is SGHTA and CDR2 FQGNSA. The CDR3 spells CASSRGGGTEAFF. CDR3 DNA: TGTGCCAGCAGCCGGGGCGGGGGCACTGAAGCTTTCTTT. Variable domain in full (rest from reference TRBV7-2 and TRBJ1-1): GAGVSQSPSNKVTEKGKDVELRCDPISGHTALYWYRQSLGQGLEFLIYFQGNSAPDKSGLPSDRFSAERTGGSVSTLTIQRTQQEDSAVYLCASSRGGGTEAFFGQGTRLTVV.

The genes are TRBV4-2 and TRBJ2-2; no reliable D call. Germline CDR1 reads LGHNA; CDR2 reads YNFKEQ. This CDR3 comprises 14 residues. The ends were cut back, 0 bases at V and 4 bases at J, with 6 bases in the middle. The CDR3 region has the DNA TGTGCCAGCAGCCAAGAGCGTGGCACCGGGGAGCTGTTTTTT. Protein sequence: CASSQERGTGELFF.

This chain links TRBV28 with TRBJ1-2; tentative D call: TRBD1 (6 bases). CDR1 is MDHEN and CDR2 is SYDVKM in the germline V gene. V was shortened by 2 bases and J by 4 bases, with 17 bases between the two germline ends. The CDR3 contains 16 residues. The CDR3 DNA sequence: TGTGCCAGCAGTTTAAGCGGGGGGCGGGGGACCTATGGCTACACCTTC. This encodes CASSLSGGRGTYGYTF.

The V call is TRBV2, the J call TRBJ1-1; tentatively, D is TRBD1 (5 bases). Germline V gene sequence: CDR1 SNHLY, CDR2 FYNNEI. V lost 6 bases, J lost 1 base, and 9 bases lay in between. The CDR3 covers 13 residues. This CDR3 is CASSADRNTEAFF. The CDR3 region has the DNA TGTGCCAGCAGCGCTGACAGGAACACTGAAGCTTTCTTT.

The rearrangement links TRBV2 to TRBJ1-1; a possible D gene is TRBD1 (5 bases). Germline-derived CDR1 and CDR2 are SNHLY and FYNNEI. Trimming took 4 bases from V and 7 from J, leaving 16 bases between them. The CDR3 covers 14 residues. The CDR3 sequence: CASSVETSQGEAFF. CDR3 nucleotides: TGTGCCAGCAGTGTCGAAACATCCCAGGGTGAAGCTTTCTTT. Full variable domain (outside the CDR3, taken from reference TRBV2 and TRBJ1-1): EPEVTQTPSHQVTQMGQEVILRCVPISNHLYFYWYRQILGQKVEFLVSFYNNEISEKSEIFDDQFSVERPDGSNFTLKIRSTKLEDSAMYFCASSVETSQGEAFFGQGTRLTVV.

A note on this clone: This CDR3 fails to terminate in the conserved phenylalanine or tryptophan, so it likely reflects a read error. The rearrangement uses TRBV6-1 and TRBJ1-2, with TRBD1 matching over 8 bases. The J segment lost 8 bases and the V segment lost 7 bases, leaving 12 bases of the junction unmatched. The CDR3 is made up of 14 amino acids. The germline gives CDR1 MNHNS, CDR2 SASEGT. The CDR3 nucleotides read TGTGCCAGCACCCGGACGGACAGGGTGATCGGCTACACCCTC. Its translation: CASTRTDRVIGYTL.

This chain connects TRBV5-4 to TRBJ2-2, with D tentatively TRBD2 (6 bases). CDR3 length: 13 amino acids. Germline V CDR1 and CDR2: SGHNT, YYREEE (reference sequence). V lost 0 bases and J 6 bases, leaving 6 bases between the germline ends. The DNA of the CDR3 is TGTGCCAGCAGCTTGGGGGAGGCCGGGGAGCTGTTTTTT. Residues: CASSLGEAGELFF.

The J gene is TRBJ1-5, the V gene TRBV2; no firm D call. The germline gives CDR1 SNHLY, CDR2 FYNNEI. Trimming removed 3 bases from V and 0 bases from J, with 9 bases in between. CDR3 length equals 15 residues. The CDR3 protein is CASSELALSNQPQHF. CDR3 nucleotides: TGTGCCAGCAGTGAGTTGGCCCTTAGCAATCAGCCCCAGCATTTT.

CDR3 bases: TGTGCCAGCAGCTTGGGACAGGGACTTACAGATGAGCAGTTCTTC. This translates into CASSLGQGLTDEQFF. The genes are TRBV5-5 and TRBJ2-1; TRBD1 is a possible D gene (7 bases). CDR1 is SGHKS and CDR2 is YYEKEE in the germline V gene (reference sequence). This CDR3 contains 15 residues. V gave up 0 bases and J gave up 8 bases, with 15 bases separating them.

The J gene is TRBJ2-7, the V gene TRBV4-1; 11 nucleotides match TRBD2. V dropped 4 bases and J dropped 3; count of bases not matched to a gene: 11. The CDR3 runs to 17 residues. Germline CDR1 reads MGHRA; CDR2 reads YSYEKL. For the CDR3, the DNA is TGCGCCAGCAGCCGAGGACTAGCGGGTGCTAAAATCTACGAGCAGTACTTC. Protein product: CASSRGLAGAKIYEQYF.

The gene calls are TRBV28 and TRBJ2-7, with 16 positions matching TRBD2. The CDR3 is 15 residues long. Germline V gives CDR1 MDHEN, CDR2 SYDVKM. V lost 6 bases, J lost 2 bases, and 1 base stayed unmatched. CDR3 DNA: TGTGCCAGCAGGGGGACTAGCGGGGGGGCCTACGAGCAGTACTTC. It translates to CASRGTSGGAYEQYF.

This clone was detected only once. CDR3 DNA: TGCAGCGTTAGAAGTAGTGAAGCTTTCTTT. Amino acid sequence: CSVRSSEAFF. The chain couples TRBV29-1 to TRBJ1-1; the D is unclear. V lost 5 bases and J 7 bases, leaving 8 bases between the germline ends. This CDR3 contains 10 residues. Germline values: CDR1 SQVTM, CDR2 ANQGSEA.

The chain is built from TRBV23-1 and TRBJ2-7; TRBD1 aligns across 8 bases. TRBV23-1 is known as an ORF, though its function is uncertain. V was clipped by 0 bases and J by 5 bases; unmatched bases: 9. CDR3 size: 16 residues. The CDR3 nucleotides read TGCGCCAGCAGTCAATCCGGACAGGGAGAGGTCCACGAGCAGTACTTC. Encoded protein: CASSQSGQGEVHEQYF.

This clone was seen a few times. The chain uses TRBV19 and TRBJ1-4; D not resolved. The CDR3 has 15 amino acids. V was pared by 3 bases and J by 7 bases, with 15 bases between. From germline, CDR1 is LNHDA and CDR2 SQIVND (reference sequence). The CDR3 is CASSMGQLGGEKLFF. CDR3 in DNA: TGTGCCAGTAGTATGGGCCAGCTTGGAGGTGAAAAACTGTTTTTT.

V is TRBV5-6 and J is TRBJ1-1; D possibly corresponds to TRBD1 (6 bases). Germline CDR1 SGHDT, CDR2 YYEEEE. V lost 0 bases, J lost 8 bases, and 8 bases lay in between. CDR3 length: 12 residues. CDR3 nucleotides: TGTGCCAGCAGCTTGGAAAGGGGGGAAGCTTTCTTT. Translation gives CASSLERGEAFF. The variable domain in full, with the rest retrieved from reference TRBV5-6 and TRBJ1-1, is DAGVTQSPTHLIKTRGQQVTLRCSPKSGHDTVSWYQQALGQGPQFIFQYYEEEERQRGNFPDRFSGHQFPNYSSELNVNALLLGDSALYLCASSLERGEAFFGQGTRLTVV.

This rearrangement joins TRBV14 to TRBJ2-1; TRBD2 matches 9 bases. CDR1 is SGHDN, CDR2 FVKESK, per germline. The CDR3 length is 17 residues. V lost 0 bases and J lost 0; bases outside the gene matches: 3. DNA for the CDR3: TGTGCCAGCAGCCAAGATGAACTAGCGGGCTCCTACAATGAGCAGTTCTTC. It yields the protein CASSQDELAGSYNEQFF.

The chain links TRBV10-3 to TRBJ2-1; a possible D gene is TRBD1 (5 bases). V dropped 2 bases and J dropped 8 bases, with 16 bases sitting between them. The CDR3 is 15 residues long. Germline V CDR1 and CDR2: ENHRY, SYGVKD. The CDR3 region has the DNA TGTGCCATCAGTGAGCCAAATAAGTTCAGGGATGAGCAGTTCTTC. This gives the protein CAISEPNKFRDEQFF.

This clone occurred a few times. The V call is TRBV12-2, the J call TRBJ2-7; TRBD1 is the table's D call, not checked against the DNA. TRBV12-2 is flagged as a pseudogene. The CDR3 runs 13 residues. CDR3 in amino acids: CASRLDRGREQYF. The CDR3 nucleotides are TGTGCAAGTCGCTTGGACAGGGGGCGCGAGCAGTACTTC.